The 2 T cell receptor beta chains in this list originate from one sample, sequenced in a study of CD8 T cells in Susac syndrome. When the RNA was reverse transcribed, random hexamers were used with an input of about 0.5 to 1 ug. TCRdb ran MiXCR on the immunoSEQ multiplex PCR reads and lists one entry per CDR3 protein. The sample lists about 69,000 distinct CDR3 sequences, 91% seen once, with just over 0.5% in the top ten. The material sequenced was CD8+ T cells from PBMCs. Receptors originate from a human donor with multiple sclerosis.

The chain carries TRBV20-1 and TRBJ2-5, with D tentatively TRBD2 (6 bases). The CDR3 contains 16 residues. V was cut by 6 bases and J by 1 base, with 21 bases left in between. Germline V lookup: CDR1 DFQATT, CDR2 SNEGSKA (reference sequence). CDR3 amino acids: CSAGPDYAVPQETQYF. For the CDR3, the DNA is TGCAGTGCCGGGCCGGACTATGCAGTACCCCAAGAGACCCAGTACTTC.

This clonotype was seen a single time. The V gene is TRBV19, the J gene TRBJ1-4; TRBD1 matches at 9 bases. Germline CDR1 reads LNHDA; CDR2 reads SQIVND (reference sequence). The CDR3 contains 15 residues. The trim removed 5 bases at V and 7 bases at J, leaving 8 bases unmatched. DNA for the CDR3: TGTGCCAGTAGTGATCCGGGACAGGGTCGTGAAAAACTGTTTTTT. Translated: CASSDPGQGREKLFF.